This entry concerns a single T cell receptor (beta chain). Its antigen remains unidentified. The CDR3 runs 13 residues. Trimming shortened V by 6 bases and J by 5 bases, and 14 bases separated the two germline ends. The V gene's germline CDR1 is MNHNY and CDR2 SVGAGI (reference sequence). This sample was included in a study of graft-versus-host responses after intestinal transplantation. Using immunoSEQ multiplex PCR, the repertoire was profiled, and TCRdb retains in-frame clones only, with some absent. The table records 90,000 to 120,000 clones, roughly 86% of them present only once. Material: unstimulated CD4+ T cells sorted from spleen or lymph node cells, obtained before transplant. This receptor was taken from a human donor who was the organ donor for an intestinal transplant. The chain couples TRBV6-6 to TRBJ2-7; the D gene is possibly TRBD1 (5 bases). This CDR3 is CASSPPGQHEQYF. CDR3 nucleotide sequence: TGTGCCAGCAGCCCACCAGGGCAGCACGAGCAGTACTTC.